The 19 T cell receptor beta chains in this list originate from one sample, sequenced in a study of cytomegalovirus exposure and HLA in healthy donors. PCR primers comprised 60 Vbeta and 13 Jbeta primers. Repertoires were generated with immunoSEQ multiplex PCR, while TCRdb's copy carries only in-frame clones and drops some. The sample's table shows about 200,000 clones. Sample: PBMCs. Receptor source: a man aged 25-45 years in good health and CMV-seronegative.

The rearrangement uses TRBV7-2 and TRBJ1-5; D is undetermined. The germline V gene has CDR1 SGHTA and CDR2 FQGNSA. CDR3 length: 14 residues. The V and J ends lost 1 base and 5 bases respectively, with 9 bases between them. The CDR3 loop is CASSLGREYQPQHF. For the CDR3, the DNA is TGTGCCAGCAGCTTAGGGAGGGAGTATCAGCCCCAGCATTTT.

This chain joins TRBV19 and TRBJ1-1, with 9 bases aligning to TRBD1. The junction had 9 bases not matched to a gene; V was cut back by 4 bases and J by 6 bases. This CDR3 is 15 amino acids long. Germline-derived CDR1 and CDR2 are LNHDA and SQIVND (reference sequence). In DNA form, the CDR3 reads TGTGCCAGTAGTACCTTACAGGGGGCAAGGGCTGAAGCTTTCTTT. Protein sequence: CASSTLQGARAEAFF.

The chain joins TRBV7-9 to TRBJ2-2, with unresolved D. The CDR3 is made up of 15 amino acids. Germline V gene lookup returns CDR1 SEHNR and CDR2 FQNEAQ (reference sequence). Between the trimmed V and J ends, which lost 3 bases and 0 bases, there was a span of 8 bases. The CDR3 bases are TGTGCCAGCAGCTTGGCCCCAACGAACACCGGGGAGCTGTTTTTT. This sequence encodes CASSLAPTNTGELFF.

The rearrangement joins TRBV6-5 to TRBJ1-6; the match to TRBD1 covers 7 bases. The junction had 7 bases not matched to a gene; V was cut back by 4 bases and J by 4 bases. There are 16 residues in the CDR3. From germline, CDR1 is MNHEY and CDR2 SVGAGI. The chain's CDR3 is CASSSRTGVYNSPLHF. The DNA of the CDR3 is TGTGCCAGCAGTTCACGTACAGGGGTTTATAATTCACCCCTCCACTTT.

The chain couples TRBV19 to TRBJ2-7, with 8 bases matching TRBD2. The CDR3 consists of 13 residues. J was trimmed by 4 bases and V by 9 bases; bases with no gene match: 8. Germline V lookup: CDR1 LNHDA, CDR2 SQIVND (reference sequence). The CDR3 sequence is CASTVRGRYEQYF. Written as DNA, the CDR3 is TGTGCCAGCACAGTCCGCGGGAGGTACGAGCAGTACTTC.

V and J are TRBV7-2 and TRBJ2-1, with TRBD2 matching over 11 bases. This CDR3 contains 18 residues. J was trimmed by 7 bases and V by 4 bases; bases with no gene match: 15. Per germline, CDR1 SGHTA and CDR2 FQGNSA. CDR3 residues: CASSSGKNSGGALNEQFF. As DNA, the CDR3 is TGTGCCAGCAGCTCCGGCAAGAATAGCGGGGGGGCCCTTAATGAGCAGTTCTTC. The whole variable domain, remainder taken from reference TRBV7-2 and TRBJ2-1, is GAGVSQSPSNKVTEKGKDVELRCDPISGHTALYWYRQSLGQGLEFLIYFQGNSAPDKSGLPSDRFSAERTGGSVSTLTIQRTQQEDSAVYLCASSSGKNSGGALNEQFFGPGTRLTVL.

The V and J genes are TRBV21-1 and TRBJ2-3; TRBD2, the D gene given by the table, was not confirmed from the DNA. TRBV21-1 constitutes a pseudogene. CDR3 size: 16 residues. The DNA of the CDR3 is TGTGCCAGCAGCAAAGATAAACCGGGATGGACAGATACGCAGTATTTT. It codes for CASSKDKPGWTDTQYF.

Turning to this clone: Distinct nucleotide sequences in the sample also encode this CDR3. The CDR3 DNA reads as TGTGCCAGCAGTGAAGTGGGACTGGGAAACACCGGGGAGCTGTTTTTT. Translating it yields CASSEVGLGNTGELFF. The rearrangement joins TRBV6-1 to TRBJ2-2, with a tentative D call TRBD2 (6 bases). With 1 base removed from V and 2 bases from J, the gap between germline ends came to 11 bases. The CDR3 loop spans 16 amino acids. CDR1 and CDR2 (germline): MNHNS, SASEGT.

The V gene is TRBV18, the J gene TRBJ1-3, with 7 bases that match TRBD1. The CDR3 runs to 16 residues. The junction had 11 bases not matched to a gene; V was cut back by 8 bases and J by 1 base. Germline V gives CDR1 KGHSH, CDR2 LQKENI. The CDR3: CASHQRQGFSGNTIYF. CDR3 nucleotide sequence: TGTGCCAGCCACCAACGACAGGGTTTTTCTGGAAACACCATATATTTT.

This rearrangement joins TRBV6-5 to TRBJ2-2; the D is unclear. The germline V gene encodes CDR1 MNHEY and CDR2 SVGAGI. Deletions cut 3 bases from V and 0 bases from J, with 11 bases between. The CDR3 is made up of 16 amino acids. This chain's CDR3 is CASSYGAVTNTGELFF. The DNA of the CDR3 is TGTGCCAGCAGTTATGGTGCGGTTACGAACACCGGGGAGCTGTTTTTT.

The J gene is TRBJ2-5, the V gene TRBV4-2, with 13 bases that match TRBD2. The CDR3 is 15 amino acids. CDR1 and CDR2 (germline): LGHNA, YNFKEQ. V lost 3 bases, J lost 5 bases, and 3 bases stayed unmatched. In DNA, the CDR3 is TGTGCCAGCAGCCAGGGGACTAGCGGGGTTGAGACCCAGTACTTC. Amino acids: CASSQGTSGVETQYF.

This sequence joins TRBV13 and TRBJ2-1; 11 bases agree with TRBD2. Looked up from germline, CDR1 is PRHDT and CDR2 is FYEKMQ (reference sequence). This CDR3 contains 17 residues. J was trimmed by 8 bases and V by 5 bases; bases with no gene match: 14. Here the CDR3 reads CASSQRTGTSGLDEQFF. DNA for the CDR3: TGTGCCAGCAGCCAGCGTACCGGGACTAGCGGCTTGGATGAGCAGTTCTTC.

The V gene is TRBV5-5, the J gene TRBJ1-4, with 11 bases aligning to TRBD1. Losses at the gene ends were 2 bases for V and 8 bases for J; bases not matched to a gene: 8. The germline V gene has CDR1 SGHKS and CDR2 YYEKEE (reference sequence). The CDR3 is 16 residues long. CDR3 protein: CASSFNPGTGGEKLFF. CDR3 nucleotide sequence: TGTGCCAGCAGCTTCAACCCCGGGACAGGGGGAGAAAAACTGTTTTTT.

The V call is TRBV5-6, the J call TRBJ2-1, with D possibly matching TRBD1 (5 bases). Trimming cost V 0 bases and J 7 bases, with 11 bases left between them. CDR3 length: 14 amino acids. Germline V gene sequence: CDR1 SGHDT, CDR2 YYEEEE. The CDR3 loop is CASSLERQSNEQFF. Here the CDR3 DNA reads TGTGCCAGCAGCTTGGAGAGACAGTCAAATGAGCAGTTCTTC.

CDR3 sequence: CASSVKDRAFYGYTF. CDR3 DNA: TGTGCCAGCAGCGTAAAGGACAGGGCTTTCTATGGCTACACCTTC. V and J are TRBV7-8 and TRBJ1-2; 8 bases agree with TRBD1. Per germline, CDR1 SGHVS and CDR2 FQNEAQ. This CDR3 has 15 amino acids. V shed 5 bases, J shed 4 bases, and the junction held 9 bases outside the gene matches. Complete variable domain (other parts from reference TRBV7-8 and TRBJ1-2): GAGVSQSPRYKVAKRGQDVALRCDPISGHVSLFWYQQALGQGPEFLTYFQNEAQLDKSGLPSDRFFAERPEGSVSTLKIQRTQQEDSAVYLCASSVKDRAFYGYTFGSGTRLTVV.

J is TRBJ2-7 and V is TRBV6-5; the D gene is possibly TRBD1 (6 bases). Germline assignment: CDR1 MNHEY and CDR2 SVGAGI. The CDR3 spans 13 residues. Trimming pared 6 bases from V and 3 bases from J, leaving 12 bases between. The CDR3 coding sequence is TGTGCCAGCAGCCGGGACAACCTCTACGAGCAGTACTTC. Translated: CASSRDNLYEQYF.

J is TRBJ1-1 and V is TRBV28; D call uncertain. This CDR3 has 14 amino acids. Germline assignment: CDR1 MDHEN and CDR2 SYDVKM. Trimming stripped 5 bases from V and 0 bases from J, with 10 bases between. The CDR3 coding sequence is TGTGCCAGCAGTCCCTGGGCCGTGAACACTGAAGCTTTCTTT. Protein product: CASSPWAVNTEAFF.

The V gene is TRBV19, the J gene TRBJ2-7; 11 bases map to TRBD2. The CDR3 runs 18 residues. The germline gives CDR1 LNHDA, CDR2 SQIVND (reference sequence). The V and J ends lost 5 bases and 2 bases, in that order; junction bases with no gene match: 14. The CDR3 DNA reads as TGTGCCAGTAGTCCCCGCCCGACTAGCGGGGAGAACACCTACGAGCAGTACTTC. Amino acids: CASSPRPTSGENTYEQYF.

The chain couples TRBV9 to TRBJ1-2; D is possibly TRBD1 (6 bases). CDR3 length: 15 amino acids. CDR1 is SGDLS, CDR2 YYNGEE, per germline. V lost 3 bases, J lost 4 bases, and 16 bases lay in between. The CDR3 loop reads CASSALQGEGYGYTF. The DNA for the CDR3 is TGTGCCAGCAGCGCCCTACAGGGAGAGGGCTATGGCTACACCTTC. The full variable domain, rest sourced from reference TRBV9 and TRBJ1-2, is DSGVTQTPKHLITATGQRVTLRCSPRSGDLSVYWYQQSLDQGLQFLIQYYNGEERAKGNILERFSAQQFPDLHSELNLSSLELGDSALYFCASSALQGEGYGYTFGSGTRLTVV.